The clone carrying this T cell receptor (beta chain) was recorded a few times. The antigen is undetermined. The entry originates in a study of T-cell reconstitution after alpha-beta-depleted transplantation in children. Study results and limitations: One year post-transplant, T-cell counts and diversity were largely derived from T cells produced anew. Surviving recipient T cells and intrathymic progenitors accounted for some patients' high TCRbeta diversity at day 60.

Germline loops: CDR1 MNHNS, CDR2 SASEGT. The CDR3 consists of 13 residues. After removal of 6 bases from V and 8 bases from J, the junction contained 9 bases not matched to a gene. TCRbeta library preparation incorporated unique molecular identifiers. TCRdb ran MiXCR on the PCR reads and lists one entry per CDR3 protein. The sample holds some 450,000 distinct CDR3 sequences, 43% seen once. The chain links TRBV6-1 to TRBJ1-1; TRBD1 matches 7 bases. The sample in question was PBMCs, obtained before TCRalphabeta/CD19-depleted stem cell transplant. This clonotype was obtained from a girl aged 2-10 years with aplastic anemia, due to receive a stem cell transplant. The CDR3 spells CASSHRTGSEAFF. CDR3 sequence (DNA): TGTGCCAGCAGCCACAGGACAGGTTCAGAAGCTTTCTTT.